Following are 18 T cell receptor beta chains from one sample sequenced in a study of early T cells in non-severe SARS-CoV-2 infection. TCRdb independently ran MiXCR on the 5' RACE reads; one entry per CDR3 protein. This table has more than 30,000 distinct CDR3 sequences, 6% to 7.5% appearing once. Here the sequenced sample was whole blood, taken at baseline. Receptors originate from an adult who was a healthcare worker with PCR-confirmed SARS-CoV-2 infection or an uninfected control (not recorded which).

V and J are TRBV6-1 and TRBJ1-4, with 7 bases identical to TRBD1. Germline values: CDR1 MNHNS, CDR2 SASEGT. V lost 6 bases and J lost 0; bases outside the gene matches: 1. This CDR3 comprises 14 residues. The chain's CDR3 is CASRTGSTNEKLFF. The DNA for the CDR3 is TGTGCCAGCAGGACAGGGTCAACTAATGAAAAACTGTTTTTT.

This clonotype has at least ten counts. The genes are TRBV29-1 and TRBJ2-3; D ambiguous. V lost 3 bases to trimming and J lost 2 bases, with 9 bases between them. The CDR3 contains 13 residues. CDR1 and CDR2 (germline): SQVTM, ANQGSEA. CDR3 loop: CSVEGRHTDTQYF. The CDR3 DNA is TGCAGCGTTGAGGGAAGGCACACAGATACGCAGTATTTT.

The chain combines TRBV20-1 with TRBJ2-1, with 13 nucleotides matching TRBD2. The CDR3 extends over 15 amino acids. V gave up 5 bases and J gave up 7 bases; unmatched junction bases: 8. Looked up from germline, CDR1 is DFQATT and CDR2 is SNEGSKA (reference sequence). The CDR3 nucleotides are TGCAGTGCTCAGGGTGGGACTAGCGGGAATAATGAGCAGTTCTTC. It yields the protein CSAQGGTSGNNEQFF.

This clonotype ranks as medium-sized. CDR3 amino acids: CASSSGLTWFNEQFF. The CDR3 region has the DNA TGTGCCAGCAGCTCTGGACTAACGTGGTTCAATGAGCAGTTCTTC. V is TRBV5-6 and J is TRBJ2-1; D is perhaps TRBD2 (6 bases). This CDR3 has 15 amino acids. The V end lost 3 bases, the J end lost 6 bases, and 16 bases lay between the germline ends. From germline, CDR1 is SGHDT and CDR2 YYEEEE.

Many counts were recorded for this clonotype. CDR3 amino acids: CSARDSWREDSTDTQYF. CDR3 nucleotides: TGCAGTGCTAGAGATAGTTGGCGGGAGGACAGCACAGATACGCAGTATTTT. The chain employs TRBV20-1 and TRBJ2-3; 8 bases line up with TRBD2. V lost 0 bases and J lost 0; bases outside the gene matches: 8. The CDR3 sequence is 17 residues long. Germline CDR1 reads DFQATT; CDR2 reads SNEGSKA (reference sequence).

This chain links TRBV30 with TRBJ1-4; D perhaps matches TRBD1 (6 bases). Germline V lookup: CDR1 GTSNPN, CDR2 SVGIG (reference sequence). This CDR3 is built from 16 residues. Trimming left V 0 bases short and J 10 bases short, with 21 bases between. CDR3 DNA: TGTGCCTGGAGTGTACCCTTCGGGGGCGTAAGTGGAAAACTGTTTTTT. Amino acids: CAWSVPFGGVSGKLFF. Based on the CDR3 plus reference TRBV30 and TRBJ1-4, the full variable domain is SQTIHQWPATLVQPVGSPLSLECTVEGTSNPNLYWYRQAAGRGLQLLFYSVGIGQISSEVPQNLSASRPQDRQFILSSKKLLLSDSGFYLCAWSVPFGGVSGKLFFGSGTQLSVL.

This clonotype was observed a few times. The gene calls are TRBV15 and TRBJ2-5; the match to TRBD1 covers 7 bases. The CDR3 is 14 residues long. The trim removed 3 bases at V and 0 bases at J, leaving 1 base unmatched. CDR1 is LNHNV, CDR2 YYDKDF, per germline (reference sequence). The CDR3 region has the DNA TGTGCCACCAGCAGGGGGACAGACCAAGAGACCCAGTACTTC. Translation gives CATSRGTDQETQYF.

At least ten counts were recorded for this clonotype. This chain uses TRBV6-5 with TRBJ1-5; 8 bases align to TRBD1. Germline trimming cut 0 bases from V and 7 bases from J; bases unmatched to any gene: 5. This CDR3 has 15 residues. Germline CDR1 reads MNHEY; CDR2 reads SVGAGI. CDR3 amino acids: CASSYSGQGAQPQHF. The DNA for the CDR3 is TGTGCCAGCAGTTACTCAGGCCAGGGGGCCCAGCCCCAGCATTTT.

V gene TRBV29-1 combines with J gene TRBJ1-1; 7 bases fit TRBD1. With 7 bases clipped from V and 2 bases from J, the junction kept 4 bases outside the gene matches. The germline V gene has CDR1 SQVTM and CDR2 ANQGSEA. The CDR3 extends over 12 amino acids. CDR3 in amino acids: CSGGQYNTEAFF. CDR3 in DNA: TGCAGCGGGGGACAGTATAACACTGAAGCTTTCTTT.

This chain joins TRBV6-5 and TRBJ1-6; weak D call: TRBD1 (6 bases). In germline, CDR1 is MNHEY, CDR2 SVGAGI. The V gene lost 1 base and the J gene lost 6 bases, with 13 bases spanning the gap. This CDR3 has 16 amino acids. The CDR3 is CASSYWAGGSNSPLHF. The CDR3 region has the DNA TGTGCCAGCAGTTACTGGGCGGGGGGCAGTAATTCACCCCTCCACTTT.

A few counts support this clonotype. The chain employs TRBV27 and TRBJ2-1; 11 bases match TRBD2. The CDR3 consists of 19 residues. Germline V gene lookup returns CDR1 MNHEY and CDR2 SMNVEV (reference sequence). The junction had 9 bases not matched to a gene; V was cut back by 0 bases and J by 2 bases. CDR3 in DNA: TGTGCCAGCAGTTTATCCCCCCCCACTAGCGGGAGAGCCTACAATGAGCAGTTCTTC. This encodes CASSLSPPTSGRAYNEQFF.

This clonotype was found a few times. The chain carries TRBV6-2 or TRBV6-3 and TRBJ2-3; D is unclear. Between the trimmed V and J ends, which lost 2 bases and 5 bases, there was a span of 17 bases. The CDR3 contains 16 residues. The germline CDR1 and CDR2 sequences are MNHEY and SVGEGT. The CDR3 region has the DNA TGTGCCAGCAGTTACGAGCTCAGGCCGGGTCGAGATACGCAGTATTTT. This gives the protein CASSYELRPGRDTQYF.

This clonotype occurred a few times. The chain uses TRBV19 and TRBJ2-1, with 7 bases identical to TRBD1. V lost 3 bases and J lost 6; bases outside the gene matches: 8. There are 15 residues in the CDR3. Germline V gives CDR1 LNHDA, CDR2 SQIVND (reference sequence). DNA of the CDR3: TGTGCCAGTAGTATTGACAGGGTGATTGGCAATGAGCAGTTCTTC. As protein: CASSIDRVIGNEQFF.

The CDR3 region is CSARDRLAGLAKNIQYF. In DNA, the CDR3 is TGCAGTGCTAGAGATCGACTAGCGGGGCTAGCCAAAAACATTCAGTACTTC. The chain links TRBV20-1 to TRBJ2-4, with 11 positions matching TRBD2. Germline V gene lookup returns CDR1 DFQATT and CDR2 SNEGSKA (reference sequence). The CDR3 has 17 amino acids. J gave up 0 bases and V 0 bases, and 4 bases lay outside the gene matches.

The rearrangement joins TRBV21-1 to TRBJ2-5. TRBV21-1 is noted as a pseudogene. The CDR3 runs 17 residues. The CDR3 bases are TGTGCCAGCAGCAAAGCTACGGTGGCGGAACGTCAAGAGACCCAGTACTTC. Amino acid sequence: CASSKATVAERQETQYF.

At least ten counts were recorded for this clonotype. The chain links TRBV29-1 to TRBJ1-1; D is possibly TRBD1 (6 bases). The germline V gene has CDR1 SQVTM and CDR2 ANQGSEA. The CDR3 is made up of 12 amino acids. Trimming shortened V by 4 bases and J by 6 bases, and 12 bases separated the two germline ends. The CDR3 protein is CSVVGGASEAFF. DNA for the CDR3: TGCAGCGTTGTAGGGGGGGCATCTGAAGCTTTCTTT.

The rearrangement joins TRBV2 to TRBJ2-5; maybe TRBD2 (5 bases). The CDR3 length is 16 residues. Germline CDR1 reads SNHLY; CDR2 reads FYNNEI. Trimming removed 1 base from V and 1 base from J, with 13 bases in between. As DNA, the CDR3 is TGTGCCAGCAGTGAAGGGGCGGGCTCTTCCCAAGAGACCCAGTACTTC. It yields the protein CASSEGAGSSQETQYF.

A remark on this clonotype: Relative to the germline gene, one junction end is altered; a read error may explain this. The genes are TRBV25-1 and TRBJ2-7; possible D gene TRBD2, 6 bases. This CDR3 contains 15 residues. The germline CDR1 and CDR2 sequences are MGHDK and SYGVNS. The CDR3 protein is CATSESPGGSYEQYF. CDR3 DNA: TGTGCCACCAGTGAATCGCCAGGAGGGTCCTACGAGCAGTACTTC.